This T cell receptor beta chain was profiled in a study of blood T cell repertoires in COVID-19 (dated by TCRdb to 2020 to 2022). In the study overall: Collaborator samples came from the United States, Italy and Spain and covered acute and convalescent phases of COVID-19. The prospective study material was composed of cDNA or gDNA derived from T cells, B-cell-depleted T cells, or PBMCs. Deeply sampled blood TCRbeta repertoires from subjects exposed to, actively infected with, or recovered from COVID-19 were included in the dataset. The repertoires were released in a freely available public database meant as a resource for research on the immune response to SARS-CoV-2. Samples came from the ongoing ImmuneRACE study (first 160 participants) plus 1,254 subjects from 6 global collaborators. A de-identified subject ID, COVID-19 status, age in years and sex were almost always included in the sample metadata. Where available, HLA class I and class II types were obtained from metadata supplied by the sample provider rather than from assay-based typing.

The immunoSEQ Assay, a bias-controlled multiplex PCR, was used to amplify TCRbeta CDR3 regions from genomic DNA. Regarding the original processing steps: Within the assay, amplification of reference gene primers was used to estimate how many nucleated cells each sample contained. Sequence reads were collapsed and filtered to measure the absolute abundance of every unique TCRbeta CDR3 rearrangement. For each sample, productive Simpson clonality was calculated by taking the square root of Simpson's diversity index across productive rearrangements. Drawn from immuneACCESS, this table holds only the in-frame rearrangements with V and J called that TCRdb kept. Clones are partly lost; checked studies trace under half to an unresolved V gene and leave the rest unexplained. V, J and clone size were drawn from that table, and D and trimming were deduced from the DNA. The sample yields around 100,000 clones; more than 75% were counted once. The top ten clones comprise roughly 1.4% of the sample.

The collaborating institutions used their own protocols to collect whole blood in K2EDTA tubes. For TCRbeta analysis, collaborators shipped samples as frozen whole blood, isolated PBMCs, or DNA extracted from either of those sample types. The CDR3 covers 17 residues, taking in both the cysteine and the phenylalanine. The entry retains the CDR3 DNA only, 51 bases that are in frame from base 1. CDR1 LGHDT and CDR2 YNNKEL were looked up in the germline V gene (reference sequence). V trim: 4 bases; J trim: 6 bases; unmatched bases: 15. Broader findings and caveats from the paper: How much clinical and demographic metadata was included differed by source and by participant, and the metadata was provided uncurated.

About this clone: No antigen is known for it. Nothing much larger sits one base from this clone, and base qualities are not available.

The sequencing input was peripheral blood. This TCR was sampled from a man aged 40-49 years with acute or convalescent COVID-19. The sequence joins TRBV3-1 (or the pseudogene TRBV3-2) to TRBJ2-7; the junction holds 10 bases that match TRBD2. The bases read TGTGCCAGCAGCCTCTGGGGGCTAGCGGGAGAATCGCTCGAGCAGTACTTC. Translated, this gives CASSLWGLAGESLEQYF.